The 13 T cell receptor beta chains given below trace back to one sample, sequenced in a study of identical twins. Each CDR3 protein is one row after TCRdb ran MiXCR on the 5' RACE reads. This repertoire shows 450,000 or so distinct CDR3 sequences, 20% to 25% found once; its top ten account for roughly 3%. The data also belong to a second study, concerning T cells expressing NK-cell markers.

The sequenced sample was CD4+ T cells sorted from blood. Every receptor here comes from a woman aged 18-30 years in good health.

The chain recombines TRBV20-1 with TRBJ1-2; 9 bases are shared with TRBD1. The CDR3 spans 14 residues. Per the germline V gene, CDR1 is DFQATT and CDR2 is SNEGSKA (reference sequence). V shed 3 bases and J 7 bases; nucleotides not matched to a gene: 9. In DNA form, the CDR3 reads TGCAGTGCTAGCTTCCAGACAGGGGGATTTGGCTACACCTTC. This codes for CSASFQTGGFGYTF.

This clonotype was found once. This may stem from a read error, because a much larger clone lies one nucleotide away. The gene calls are TRBV7-2 and TRBJ2-5, with D possibly TRBD2 on 5 matching bases. The length of the CDR3 is 12 residues. The germline CDR1 and CDR2 sequences are SGHTA and FQGNSA. V gave up 1 base and J gave up 7 bases, with 7 bases separating them. CDR3 bases: TGTGCCAGCAGCTTAGTACGGGGGACCCAGTACTTC. Translated, it gives CASSLVRGTQYF.

This clonotype showed up just a few times. The chain has TRBV5-8 and TRBJ2-1; tentatively, D is TRBD1 or TRBD2 (5 bases each). The length of the CDR3 is 11 residues. The V and J ends lost 1 base and 16 bases respectively, with 12 bases between them. Germline V gene sequence: CDR1 SGHTS, CDR2 YDEGEE. This CDR3 reads CASSLPGRIFF. In DNA form, the CDR3 reads TGTGCCAGCAGCTTGCCGGGACGGATATTCTTC.

The chain combines TRBV5-5 with TRBJ2-1; D is perhaps TRBD1 or TRBD2 (5 bases each). The V gene's germline CDR1 is SGHKS and CDR2 YYEKEE (reference sequence). The CDR3 totals 15 residues. V shed 4 bases and J shed 7 bases, with 18 bases lying between them. The CDR3 DNA follows: TGTGCCAGCAGCGTAATTCCATCGGGGCCTAATGAGCAGTTCTTC. Translated: CASSVIPSGPNEQFF.

The chain joins TRBV7-2 to TRBJ2-1, with 7 positions matching TRBD1. This CDR3 comprises 17 residues. Trimming cost V 5 bases and J 0 bases; bases outside gene matches: 10. Looked up from germline, CDR1 is SGHTA and CDR2 is FQGNSA. Written as DNA, the CDR3 is TGTGCCAGCAGCCGGAGAGGGACAGAAAGCTCCTACAATGAGCAGTTCTTC. It is translated as CASSRRGTESSYNEQFF.

In this sample, this clonotype turned up a few times. The rearrangement uses TRBV10-1 and TRBJ2-7, with TRBD2 matching over 9 bases. The CDR3 has 15 amino acids. The V gene's germline CDR1 is WNHNN and CDR2 SYGVQD (reference sequence). J gave up 6 bases and V 0 bases, and 6 bases lay outside the gene matches. CDR3 in amino acids: CASSESEAGGREQYF. The CDR3 DNA is TGCGCCAGCAGTGAGTCCGAAGCGGGGGGTCGCGAGCAGTACTTC.

This sequence joins TRBV5-1 and TRBJ2-1, with unresolved D. The CDR3 has 17 residues. Germline V CDR1 and CDR2: SGHRS, YFSETQ. The V end was cut by 1 base, the J end by 0 bases, with 14 bases between. The CDR3 protein is CASSLIIGSSSYNEQFF. The CDR3 DNA is TGCGCCAGCAGCTTGATTATCGGATCCAGCTCCTACAATGAGCAGTTCTTC.

The chain combines TRBV11-2 with TRBJ2-1; 8 nucleotides match TRBD2. This CDR3 has 18 amino acids. Trimming took 2 bases from V and 0 from J; bases not matched to a gene: 9. Germline lookup yields CDR1 SGHAT and CDR2 FQNNGV. DNA of the CDR3: TGTGCCAGCAGCTTATTGGCGGGGGGCTTGAGCTCCTACAATGAGCAGTTCTTC. Residues: CASSLLAGGLSSYNEQFF. Variable domain in full (rest from reference TRBV11-2 and TRBJ2-1): EAGVAQSPRYKIIEKRQSVAFWCNPISGHATLYWYQQILGQGPKLLIQFQNNGVVDDSQLPKDRFSAERLKGVDSTLKIQPAKLEDSAVYLCASSLLAGGLSSYNEQFFGPGTRLTVL.

The chain carries TRBV14 and TRBJ2-5; D gene unclear. CDR1 is SGHDN and CDR2 is FVKESK in the germline V gene. The CDR3 runs 13 residues. The ends were cut back, 3 bases at V and 5 bases at J, with 10 bases in the middle. CDR3 in DNA: TGTGCCAGCAGCCAGGGCCCTTGGGAGACCCAGTACTTC. It encodes CASSQGPWETQYF.

The chain carries TRBV20-1 and TRBJ1-1; D is undetermined. The CDR3 consists of 14 residues. V lost 0 bases and J lost 9, with 17 bases in between. Per germline, CDR1 DFQATT and CDR2 SNEGSKA (reference sequence). The CDR3: CSAREGSGYLKAFF. The DNA of the CDR3 is TGCAGTGCTAGAGAAGGTTCAGGATACTTGAAAGCTTTCTTT.

The chain couples TRBV4-3 to TRBJ2-7; tentative D call: TRBD2 (5 bases). CDR1 and CDR2 from the germline V gene are LGHNA and YSLEER. Trimming stripped 1 base from V and 5 bases from J, with 12 bases between. This CDR3 has 14 residues. CDR3 protein: CASSQASGNHEQYF. The DNA of the CDR3 is TGCGCCAGCAGCCAAGCATCGGGGAACCACGAGCAGTACTTC.

This chain connects TRBV6-1 to TRBJ1-1; D unclear. The CDR3 has 15 residues. Germline CDR1 MNHNS, CDR2 SASEGT. The V end lost 5 bases, the J end lost 0 bases, and 13 bases lay between the germline ends. CDR3 residues: CASSRTRRVNTEAFF. DNA of the CDR3: TGTGCCAGCAGTCGGACCCGAAGGGTGAACACTGAAGCTTTCTTT.

The J gene is TRBJ1-2, the V gene TRBV12-3 or TRBV12-4, with D uncertain. The V and J ends lost 3 bases and 3 bases respectively, with 11 bases between them. The CDR3 sequence is 14 residues long. As DNA, the CDR3 is TGTGCCAGCAGTTTGGAGGGCTCCCACTATGGCTACACCTTC. This gives the protein CASSLEGSHYGYTF.